This T cell receptor (beta chain) was obtained from a study of cytomegalovirus exposure and HLA in healthy donors. Findings and caveats of the study: Apart from CMV serostatus, no immune exposure information was available.

The V end lost 4 bases, the J end lost 6 bases, and 20 bases lay between the germline ends. The CDR3 contains 16 residues. Per germline, CDR1 MGHDK and CDR2 SYGVNS. Primers for the PCR totalled 60 Vbeta and 13 Jbeta. TCRdb keeps only in-frame clones here, not all; method: immunoSEQ multiplex PCR. In all, the sample yields roughly 100,000 clones. Comments on this clone: Its antigen is unknown.

This receptor was taken from a man between 50 and 59 years old in good health and CMV-seropositive. Sequencing used PBMCs. J is TRBJ2-3 and V is TRBV25-1; possibly TRBD2 for D (7 bases). The CDR3 region is CASSGGGLTLADTQYF. The DNA of the CDR3 is TGTGCCAGCAGTGGGGGGGGCCTAACCCTCGCCGATACGCAGTATTTT.